This T cell receptor beta chain was found in a study of blood T cell repertoires in COVID-19. Turning to the study itself: Acute and convalescent COVID-19 samples came from the United States, Italy and Spain. T cells, B-cell-depleted T cells, or PBMCs supplied cDNA or gDNA.

Unmatched junction bases numbered 9, after V lost 5 bases and J lost 5 bases. Germline V gene sequence: CDR1 SGHNT, CDR2 YENEEA. CDR3 size: 15 residues. Per the study methods: Amplification of reference gene primers was used by the study to estimate nucleated cell counts. The table came from immunoSEQ multiplex PCR; TCRdb's copy has only in-frame clones and leaves some out. V and J calls and clone size are given by that table; D and trimming were obtained from the DNA. The sample consists of 83,000 or so clones, around 87% of them appearing once. The TCR originated in an elderly man with active or convalescent COVID-19. The sequencing sample was made of peripheral blood. The chain employs TRBV11-3 and TRBJ1-2; 9 bases match TRBD1. CDR3 sequence: CASSLGQGQGYGYTF. CDR3 nucleotide sequence: TGTGCCAGCAGCCTGGGACAGGGTCAGGGTTATGGCTACACCTTC.